These 2 T cell receptor beta chains were sequenced from one sample in a study of cytomegalovirus exposure and HLA in healthy donors. Vbeta (60) and Jbeta (13) primers were used in the PCR. Libraries were prepared by immunoSEQ multiplex PCR; TCRdb keeps only in-frame clonotypes and omits some of them. The sample spans some 75,000 clones; the ten largest clones claim roughly 5%. Specimen: PBMCs. These receptors all come from a man in his forties or fifties in good health and CMV-seronegative.

The chain links TRBV4-3 to TRBJ2-1; weak D call: TRBD2 (5 bases). The CDR3 length is 15 residues. V was pared by 0 bases and J by 3 bases, with 9 bases between. CDR1 and CDR2 (germline): LGHNA, YSLEER. CDR3 DNA sequence: TGCGCCAGCAGCCAAGATCGCGGGTACTACAATGAGCAGTTCTTC. This translates into CASSQDRGYYNEQFF.

The chain links TRBV30 to TRBJ1-1; 7 bases align to TRBD1. Germline CDR1 is GTSNPN and CDR2 is SVGIG (reference sequence). This CDR3 comprises 16 residues. V lost 8 bases, J lost 0 bases, and 15 bases stayed unmatched. CDR3 sequence (DNA): TGTGCCGCCGCGACAGGGTTATCGTTGGTGAACACTGAAGCTTTCTTT. Amino acid sequence: CAAATGLSLVNTEAFF.